This entry lists 13 T cell receptor beta chains sequenced from one sample in a study of blood T cell repertoires in COVID-19. Here immunoSEQ multiplex PCR was the method, and the copy in TCRdb shows in-frame clones only, minus some. In the table there are about 200,000 clones, 92% of which are singletons. Sequencing input: peripheral blood. The receptors were gathered from a man aged 25 to 40 with acute or convalescent COVID-19.

This sequence joins TRBV11-1 and TRBJ2-1; D is undetermined. Germline lookup yields CDR1 SGHAT and CDR2 FQDESV (reference sequence). V was cut by 5 bases and J by 6 bases, with 17 bases left in between. CDR3 length: 15 amino acids. CDR3 residues: CASSPDLSGFNEQFF. Here the CDR3 DNA reads TGTGCCAGCAGCCCCGATTTAAGTGGCTTCAATGAGCAGTTCTTC. The full variable domain, in which reference TRBV11-1 and TRBJ2-1 provide the parts outside the CDR3, is EAEVAQSPRYKITEKSQAVAFWCDPISGHATLYWYRQILGQGPELLVQFQDESVVDDSQLPKDRFSAERLKGVDSTLKIQPAELGDSAMYLCASSPDLSGFNEQFFGPGTRLTVL.

The J gene is TRBJ2-3, the V gene TRBV7-9, with 9 bases lining up with TRBD1. Germline-derived CDR1 and CDR2 are SEHNR and FQNEAQ (reference sequence). J gave up 5 bases and V 3 bases, and 12 bases lay outside the gene matches. The CDR3 spans 17 residues. CDR3 sequence reads: CASSFSKRDRVVDTQYF. In DNA form, the CDR3 reads TGTGCCAGCAGCTTTTCAAAACGGGACAGGGTGGTAGATACGCAGTATTTT.

The chain employs TRBV18 and TRBJ2-2; 8 nucleotides match TRBD1. After removal of 4 bases from V and 6 bases from J, the junction contained 10 bases not matched to a gene. The CDR3 length is 16 residues. CDR1 is KGHSH and CDR2 is LQKENI in the germline V gene. CDR3 in DNA: TGTGCCAGCTCACATGGACAGGGCGGCTCGGCCGGGGAGCTGTTTTTT. Protein product: CASSHGQGGSAGELFF.

This clone turned up a few times. The rearrangement links TRBV5-1 to TRBJ2-3, with TRBD2 matching over 9 bases. After removal of 0 bases from V and 3 bases from J, the junction contained 8 bases not matched to a gene. The CDR3 length is 17 residues. Germline assignment: CDR1 SGHRS and CDR2 YFSETQ. The CDR3 is CASSLEWLAGTTDTQYF. Written as DNA, the CDR3 is TGCGCCAGCAGCTTGGAATGGCTAGCGGGGACAACAGATACGCAGTATTTT.

The chain joins TRBV11-3 to TRBJ2-1; D is uncertain. V gave up 4 bases and J gave up 8 bases, with 15 bases separating them. CDR1 is SGHNT and CDR2 is YENEEA in the germline V gene. The CDR3 is 14 amino acids. The DNA of the CDR3 is TGTGCCAGCAGCTCCAGCGCCCGTAACTATGAGCAGTTCTTC. Translation gives CASSSSARNYEQFF.

This clone was seen a few times. Other DNA sequences in this sample translate to the same CDR3. The chain employs TRBV28 and TRBJ1-6; D unresolved. Germline-derived CDR1 and CDR2 are MDHEN and SYDVKM. CDR3 length equals 14 residues. V lost 6 bases and J 7 bases, leaving 13 bases between the germline ends. CDR3 loop: CASSPGGANSPLHF. In nucleotides, the CDR3 is TGTGCCAGCAGCCCCGGCGGAGCCAATTCACCCCTCCACTTT.

The chain combines TRBV7-2 with TRBJ1-3; D is unclear. There are 16 residues in the CDR3. V lost 4 bases and J 0 bases, leaving 13 bases between the germline ends. Germline CDR1 and CDR2: SGHTA and FQGNSA. The CDR3 coding sequence is TGTGCCAGCAGCTCCAGCCCGGGTGGCTCTGGAAACACCATATATTTT. It codes for CASSSSPGGSGNTIYF.

The CDR3 bases are TGTGCCAGCAGTGATCTGGGGGCCCCAAAATACGAGCAGTACTTC. Translating gives CASSDLGAPKYEQYF. The genes are TRBV2 and TRBJ2-7, with D perhaps TRBD1 (6 bases). This CDR3 spans 15 amino acids. The V end lost 3 bases, the J end lost 4 bases, and 16 bases lay between the germline ends. Germline V gene lookup returns CDR1 SNHLY and CDR2 FYNNEI.

DNA for the CDR3: TGTGCCAGCTCACCAAGCGCGGGACAGTCGAACACTGAAGCTTTCTTT. This codes for CASSPSAGQSNTEAFF. This chain uses TRBV18 with TRBJ1-1; 7 bases agree with TRBD1. Germline-derived CDR1 and CDR2 are KGHSH and LQKENI. The CDR3 totals 16 residues. With 2 bases clipped from V and 1 base from J, the junction kept 7 bases outside the gene matches.

The J gene is TRBJ2-7, the V gene TRBV5-1; tentatively, D is TRBD2 (6 bases). V gave up 3 bases and J gave up 1 base, with 14 bases separating them. Germline-derived CDR1 and CDR2 are SGHRS and YFSETQ. The length of the CDR3 is 15 residues. The DNA for the CDR3 is TGCGCCAGCAGCTGGACTAAAGGGGTTTCCTACGAGCAGTACTTC. Amino acids: CASSWTKGVSYEQYF.

The chain links TRBV7-2 to TRBJ2-3; perhaps TRBD2 as D (8 bases). V dropped 4 bases and J dropped 1 base, with 24 bases sitting between them. The CDR3 is 19 amino acids. Germline V gene lookup returns CDR1 SGHTA and CDR2 FQGNSA. The CDR3 sequence is CASSSGGSTGVWGTDTQYF. The CDR3 DNA is TGTGCCAGCAGCTCGGGGGGGAGTACAGGGGTGTGGGGCACAGATACGCAGTATTTT.

CDR3 nucleotide sequence: TGTGCCAGCAGCTTGTTTTCGGGACACCTGAACACTGAAGCTTTCTTT. Residues: CASSLFSGHLNTEAFF. The V gene is TRBV5-8, the J gene TRBJ1-1; the D gene is possibly TRBD1 (6 bases). Trimming took 1 base from V and 0 from J, leaving 13 bases between them. Germline V CDR1 and CDR2: SGHTS, YDEGEE. The CDR3 sequence is 16 residues long.

In nucleotides, the CDR3 is TGTGCCACCTCCCCGGCAGGAAAGTGGGAGCTGTTTTTT. The encoded protein is CATSPAGKWELFF. The chain carries TRBV27 and TRBJ2-2; the D is unclear. The germline V gene has CDR1 MNHEY and CDR2 SMNVEV (reference sequence). Between the trimmed V and J ends, which lost 10 bases and 9 bases, there was a span of 18 bases. This CDR3 spans 13 amino acids.